This TCR beta chain was obtained from a study of blood T cells in healthy people across ages. The table lists this clonotype with many counts. Caucasian, healthy and from Russia, the donors were aged between about 6 and 100. Per sample, a minimum of 7 million PBMCs were isolated. The germline gives CDR1 SGHTA, CDR2 FQGNSA. The junction had 12 bases not matched to a gene; V was cut back by 5 bases and J by 8 bases. CDR3 size: 15 residues. The authors ran a second PCR of roughly 6 to 12 cycles using a sample-barcoded 5' primer and a J-beta primer mix. In TCRdb, the 5' RACE reads were re-called with MiXCR into one record per CDR3 protein. The table has about 670,000 distinct CDR3 sequences, over 40% seen once.

Sequences were obtained from blood. The chain joins TRBV7-2 to TRBJ2-7, with 10 nucleotides matching TRBD1. This receptor was obtained from an elderly woman in good health. The CDR3 DNA is TGTGCCAGCAGCCACGGGACAGGGGCCCTTTTTAAGCAGTACTTC. This sequence encodes CASSHGTGALFKQYF.